The T cell receptor (beta chain) under discussion was sequenced for a study of response to subunit inactivated influenza vaccine. V dropped 2 bases and J dropped 4; count of bases not matched to a gene: 5. The germline gives CDR1 GTSNPN, CDR2 SVGIG (reference sequence). This CDR3 region has 14 residues. Each CDR3 protein is one row after TCRdb ran MiXCR on the RT-PCR reads. The sample contains approximately 290,000 distinct CDR3 sequences, about 20% of which appear only once. The sample consisted of PBMCs from blood, taken approximately 20 months after vaccination. This sequence joins TRBV30 and TRBJ1-2; 9 positions agree with TRBD1. The sequence came from a man aged 45-69 years who received an inactivated influenza vaccine. Here the CDR3 reads CAWSPLTGGYGYTF. In DNA form, the CDR3 reads TGTGCCTGGAGTCCTCTGACAGGGGGCTATGGCTACACCTTC.